The T cell receptor (beta chain) described here comes from a study of T cell responses to AZD1222 COVID-19 vaccine. The study's findings and limits: Repertoire collection took place solely once the T cell response had peaked. Spike-specific TCRs gained breadth and depth after people received two AZD1222 doses. Reportedly, close to half of spike-specific TCRs are directed against unmutated variant regions.

Libraries were prepared by immunoSEQ multiplex PCR; TCRdb keeps only in-frame clonotypes and omits some of them. The data hold 150,000 to 200,000 clones, with around 86% observed a single time. Notes on this clone: The antigen is undetermined.

The ends were cut back, 2 bases at V and 8 bases at J, with 12 bases in the middle. The germline CDR1 and CDR2 sequences are LGHDT and YNNKEL (reference sequence). The length of the CDR3 is 14 residues. This clonotype was sampled from an adult in good health. The rearrangement joins TRBV3-1 (or the pseudogene TRBV3-2) to TRBJ1-4; D might be TRBD1 (6 bases). The sample consisted of peripheral blood, taken on day 0 of MenACWY control vaccination. CDR3: CASSQRYRDEKLFF. The DNA of the CDR3 is TGTGCCAGCAGCCAACGCTACAGGGACGAAAAACTGTTTTTT.